Listed below are T cell receptor beta chains from one sample, sequenced in a study of blood T cells in healthy people across ages. TCRdb reanalysed the 5' RACE reads using MiXCR and keeps one entry per CDR3 protein. The sample has about 1.4 million distinct CDR3 sequences, around 55% seen once. Material for sequencing was blood. The receptors originated from a man between 18 and 35 years old in good health. CDR3s include the opening cysteine and the closing phenylalanine or tryptophan. Each record gives: V gene, clone size, CDR3 length, D gene, J gene, CDR3 DNA, CDR3 protein. D genes are given only for firm matches. Some rows mark clone size as missing; the rest say once, few, many or name a class of expanded clone.

V: TRBV29-1
size: few
length: 13
D: .
J: TRBJ1-2
DNA: TGCAGCGGCTCGGGGGGGGTTGAGGTCGGCTACACCTTC
CDR3: CSGSGGVEVGYTF

V: TRBV12-3/TRBV12-4
size: .
length: 12
D: .
J: TRBJ1-6
DNA: TGTGCCAGCAGCGCAGTTGGTTCACCCCTCCACTTT
CDR3: CASSAVGSPLHF

V: TRBV4-3
size: .
length: 14
D: .
J: TRBJ2-7
DNA: TGCGCCAGCAGCCAAGGGGCCACGGACAATGAGCAGTACTTC
CDR3: CASSQGATDNEQYF

V: TRBV4-1
size: few
length: 15
D: TRBD2
J: TRBJ2-7
DNA: TGCGCCAGCAGCCAAGATAGGTCTAGCGGGTACGAGCAGTACTTC
CDR3: CASSQDRSSGYEQYF

V: TRBV4-1
size: many
length: 15
D: .
J: TRBJ2-2
DNA: TGCGCCAGCAGTCGCGCGGCAGCGAACACCGGGGAGCTGTTTTTT
CDR3: CASSRAAANTGELFF

V: TRBV20-1
size: .
length: 15
D: .
J: TRBJ2-1
DNA: TGCAGTGCTAGAGATCCCGAGAATATAGACAATGAGCAGTTCTTC
CDR3: CSARDPENIDNEQFF

V: TRBV7-9
size: .
length: 15
D: .
J: TRBJ1-4
DNA: TGTGCCAGCAGCCCCCTAAGGGGAGGGGGTGAAAAACTGTTTTTT
CDR3: CASSPLRGGGEKLFF

V: TRBV4-2
size: .
length: 16
D: TRBD2
J: TRBJ2-3
DNA: TGTGCCAGCAGCCAGGGAGCGGGGGAGCTCACAGATACGCAGTATTTT
CDR3: CASSQGAGELTDTQYF

V: TRBV2
size: .
length: 14
D: TRBD1
J: TRBJ2-5
DNA: TGTGCCAGCAGCCGGACAGGGGGTGAGAGGACCCAGTACTTC
CDR3: CASSRTGGERTQYF

V: TRBV29-1
size: many
length: 14
D: TRBD2
J: TRBJ2-1
DNA: TGCAGCGTCGATCCTTTAGCGGGGAGGGGTGAGCAGTTCTTC
CDR3: CSVDPLAGRGEQFF

V: TRBV5-1
size: .
length: 14
D: .
J: TRBJ2-4
DNA: TGCGCCAGCAGCTTGGAAATCACACAGGGTATGCAGTACTTC
CDR3: CASSLEITQGMQYF

V: TRBV6-5
size: .
length: 16
D: TRBD2
J: TRBJ2-2
DNA: TGTGCCAGCACCCTAAGCGGGGGGCCTTCCAGCGGGGAGCTGTTTTTT
CDR3: CASTLSGGPSSGELFF

V: TRBV6-5
size: .
length: 16
D: TRBD2
J: TRBJ2-5
DNA: TGTGCCAGCAGTTCAACTAGCGGGATCACCCAAGAGACCCAGTACTTC
CDR3: CASSSTSGITQETQYF

V: TRBV2
size: .
length: 14
D: TRBD2
J: TRBJ2-1
DNA: TGTGCCAGCAGGGGACTAGCGGCCTACAATGAGCAGTTCTTC
CDR3: CASRGLAAYNEQFF

V: TRBV20-1
size: few
length: 15
D: TRBD1
J: TRBJ2-3
DNA: TGCAGTGCGAACCCCCACAGGGGTAGGGCAGATACGCAGTATTTT
CDR3: CSANPHRGRADTQYF

V: TRBV5-1
size: few
length: 14
D: TRBD2
J: TRBJ2-1
DNA: TGCGCCAGCAGCTTGGGACTAGCGAGCGATGAGCAGTTCTTC
CDR3: CASSLGLASDEQFF

V: TRBV12-3/TRBV12-4
size: .
length: 14
D: .
J: TRBJ2-7
DNA: TGTGCCAGCAGACCGTGGGACCGCTTCTACGAGCAGTACTTC
CDR3: CASRPWDRFYEQYF

V: TRBV5-1
size: few
length: 14
D: .
J: TRBJ2-7
DNA: TGCGCCAGCAGCTTGGAATCACTGACCTACGAGCAGTACTTC
CDR3: CASSLESLTYEQYF

V: TRBV6-5
size: .
length: 14
D: TRBD1
J: TRBJ2-7
DNA: TGTGCCAGCAGTTACGCGACAGGGATCTACGAGCAGTACTTC
CDR3: CASSYATGIYEQYF

V: TRBV6-1
size: .
length: 13
D: .
J: TRBJ1-6
DNA: TGTGCCAGCAGTGAGGTAGAGAATTCACCCCTCCACTTT
CDR3: CASSEVENSPLHF

V: TRBV12-3/TRBV12-4
size: .
length: 13
D: .
J: TRBJ2-3
DNA: TGTGCCAGCACTACGGACTTCACAGATACGCAGTATTTT
CDR3: CASTTDFTDTQYF

V: TRBV7-2
size: .
length: 15
D: .
J: TRBJ2-3
DNA: TGTGCCAGCAGCTTAGAAGGGAAACGCACAGATACGCAGTATTTT
CDR3: CASSLEGKRTDTQYF

V: TRBV6-2/TRBV6-3
size: .
length: 15
D: .
J: TRBJ1-2
DNA: TGTGCCAGCAGTTTTTCACTGGGACGTCACTATGGCTACACCTTC
CDR3: CASSFSLGRHYGYTF

V: TRBV6-5
size: .
length: 15
D: .
J: TRBJ2-1
DNA: TGTGCCAGCAGTTACAACGCCCGGGCCTACAATGAGCAGTTCTTC
CDR3: CASSYNARAYNEQFF

V: TRBV7-9
size: few
length: 14
D: .
J: TRBJ2-1
DNA: TGTGCCAGCAGCTCCCCGGACACCTTTAATGAGCAGTTCTTC
CDR3: CASSSPDTFNEQFF

V: TRBV2
size: .
length: 14
D: .
J: TRBJ1-2
DNA: TGTGCCAGCAGTGAGGGCAGGGGCGACTATGGCTACACCTTC
CDR3: CASSEGRGDYGYTF

V: TRBV20-1
size: few
length: 15
D: TRBD2
J: TRBJ2-7
DNA: TGCAGTGCTAGAGGACTAGCGGGAGGGTCTTACGAGCAGTACTTC
CDR3: CSARGLAGGSYEQYF

V: TRBV29-1
size: .
length: 12
D: .
J: TRBJ2-5
DNA: TGCAGCGTTGATTTCGGGGAAGAGACCCAGTACTTC
CDR3: CSVDFGEETQYF

V: TRBV3-1
size: many
length: 16
D: .
J: TRBJ2-7
DNA: TGTGCCAGCAGCCAATATAAGGGGCCAGGCCCCTACGAGCAGTACTTC
CDR3: CASSQYKGPGPYEQYF

V: TRBV6-5
size: few
length: 14
D: .
J: TRBJ2-7
DNA: TGTGCCAGCAGGAGGACCGCCCTCTCCTACGAGCAGTACTTC
CDR3: CASRRTALSYEQYF

V: TRBV4-1
size: .
length: 15
D: .
J: TRBJ2-3
DNA: TGTGCCAGCAGCCCCAGACAGGGAGGAACAGATACGCAGTATTTT
CDR3: CASSPRQGGTDTQYF

V: TRBV5-5
size: .
length: 15
D: TRBD1
J: TRBJ2-7
DNA: TGTGCCAGCAGCACCGGGACAGGTCTGCCTGTCGAGCAGTACTTC
CDR3: CASSTGTGLPVEQYF

V: TRBV6-2/TRBV6-3
size: few
length: 14
D: .
J: TRBJ1-2
DNA: TGTGCCAGCACTGCCTCACAGGGACCCAATGGCTACACCTTC
CDR3: CASTASQGPNGYTF

V: TRBV3-1
size: .
length: 17
D: .
J: TRBJ2-4
DNA: TGTGCCAGCAGCCAAGATGGATTAGCAACAATTGGAAACATTCAGTACTTC
CDR3: CASSQDGLATIGNIQYF

V: TRBV18
size: .
length: 15
D: TRBD2
J: TRBJ2-5
DNA: TGTGCCAGCTCTCCGACTAGCGGGAGGTTAGAGACCCAGTACTTC
CDR3: CASSPTSGRLETQYF

V: TRBV4-1
size: .
length: 16
D: TRBD2
J: TRBJ2-7
DNA: TGCGCCAGCAGCCAAGAAGGAGCGGGAGGTACCTACGAGCAGTACTTC
CDR3: CASSQEGAGGTYEQYF

V: TRBV27
size: .
length: 14
D: TRBD1
J: TRBJ1-2
DNA: TGTGCCAGCAGGCCGGGGACAGGGGCCAGGGTCTACACCTTC
CDR3: CASRPGTGARVYTF

V: TRBV13
size: .
length: 19
D: TRBD2
J: TRBJ2-3
DNA: TGTGCCAGCAGCTTCCGCTCCTGGACTAGTGGACGAAGCACAGATACGCAGTATTTT
CDR3: CASSFRSWTSGRSTDTQYF

V: TRBV4-3
size: .
length: 14
D: .
J: TRBJ1-1
DNA: TGCGCCAGCAGCCAGGATGGCGGTAAGACTGAAGCTTTCTTT
CDR3: CASSQDGGKTEAFF

V: TRBV7-2
size: .
length: 13
D: .
J: TRBJ2-5
DNA: TGTGCCAGCAGTCAGAGTGGGCGGGAGACCCAGTACTTC
CDR3: CASSQSGRETQYF

V: TRBV7-6
size: few
length: 13
D: .
J: TRBJ2-2
DNA: TGTGCCAGCAGCACGAGGAACACCGGGGAGCTGTTTTTT
CDR3: CASSTRNTGELFF

V: TRBV12-5
size: .
length: 15
D: .
J: TRBJ2-7
DNA: TGTGCTAGTGGTTTGCCGAAAGGACGGACCTACGAGCAGTACTTC
CDR3: CASGLPKGRTYEQYF

V: TRBV10-3
size: many
length: 18
D: .
J: TRBJ2-1
DNA: TGTGCCATCCAGAGCCCAGCGCGACGGCCGAACTCCTACAATGAGCAGTTCTTC
CDR3: CAIQSPARRPNSYNEQFF

V: TRBV7-2
size: .
length: 15
D: .
J: TRBJ2-6
DNA: TGTGCCAGCAGCTTAGGGTTCTCTGGGGCCAACGTCCTGACTTTC
CDR3: CASSLGFSGANVLTF

V: TRBV20-1
size: .
length: 12
D: .
J: TRBJ2-7
DNA: TGCAGTGCTAGCAGGGGGGGAAATGAGCAGTACTTC
CDR3: CSASRGGNEQYF

V: TRBV9
size: .
length: 14
D: .
J: TRBJ2-3
DNA: TGTGCCAGCAGCGCCCGACTGTTCACAGATACGCAGTATTTT
CDR3: CASSARLFTDTQYF

V: TRBV20-1
size: few
length: 16
D: .
J: TRBJ1-6
DNA: TGCAGTGCTAGAGGGGGATGGAGCTCCTATAATTCACCCCTCCACTTT
CDR3: CSARGGWSSYNSPLHF

V: TRBV4-1
size: few
length: 20
D: TRBD2
J: TRBJ2-1
DNA: TGCGCCAGCAGCCAAGGGGGCCCTGGGACTAGCGGGAGCTCCTACAATGAGCAGTTCTTC
CDR3: CASSQGGPGTSGSSYNEQFF

V: TRBV4-1
size: .
length: 15
D: .
J: TRBJ2-7
DNA: TGCGCCAGCAGGCAAGTACCAGGAGGAGGGTACGAGCAGTACTTC
CDR3: CASRQVPGGGYEQYF

V: TRBV10-3
size: .
length: 16
D: TRBD2
J: TRBJ2-7
DNA: TGTGCCATCAGCCCAGGAGTAGCGGGAGGGCCGGGAGAGCAGTACTTC
CDR3: CAISPGVAGGPGEQYF

V: TRBV10-2
size: .
length: 12
D: .
J: TRBJ1-1
DNA: TGCGCCAGCAAAGGACAGTCGGTGGAAGCTTTCTTT
CDR3: CASKGQSVEAFF

V: TRBV29-1
size: .
length: 16
D: TRBD2
J: TRBJ2-5
DNA: TGCAGCGTTGAAGATCCTGGACGAGCGGGAAAGGAGACCCAGTACTTC
CDR3: CSVEDPGRAGKETQYF

V: TRBV12-3/TRBV12-4
size: .
length: 14
D: .
J: TRBJ1-2
DNA: TGTGCCAGCAGTTTAGCAGGACGATATATCTATGGCACCTTC
CDR3: CASSLAGRYIYGTF

V: TRBV30
size: .
length: 13
D: .
J: TRBJ2-4
DNA: TGTGCCTGGAGTGTAGGCAGGGTAGACATTCAGTACTTC
CDR3: CAWSVGRVDIQYF

V: TRBV15
size: .
length: 12
D: .
J: TRBJ2-5
DNA: TGTGCCACCAGCAGAGAAATCCGGACCCAGTACTTC
CDR3: CATSREIRTQYF

V: TRBV7-9
size: .
length: 15
D: .
J: TRBJ2-1
DNA: TGTGCCAGCAGCCGAGGCCCAGAGTCCTACAATGAGCAGTTCTTC
CDR3: CASSRGPESYNEQFF

V: TRBV20-1
size: .
length: 14
D: .
J: TRBJ2-7
DNA: TGCAGTGCTAGTACTCGTGCAGGCCGCTACGAGCAGTACTTC
CDR3: CSASTRAGRYEQYF

V: TRBV28
size: few
length: 12
D: .
J: TRBJ2-7
DNA: TGTGCCAGCAGTTTAGAAAGGTTCGAGCAGTACTTC
CDR3: CASSLERFEQYF